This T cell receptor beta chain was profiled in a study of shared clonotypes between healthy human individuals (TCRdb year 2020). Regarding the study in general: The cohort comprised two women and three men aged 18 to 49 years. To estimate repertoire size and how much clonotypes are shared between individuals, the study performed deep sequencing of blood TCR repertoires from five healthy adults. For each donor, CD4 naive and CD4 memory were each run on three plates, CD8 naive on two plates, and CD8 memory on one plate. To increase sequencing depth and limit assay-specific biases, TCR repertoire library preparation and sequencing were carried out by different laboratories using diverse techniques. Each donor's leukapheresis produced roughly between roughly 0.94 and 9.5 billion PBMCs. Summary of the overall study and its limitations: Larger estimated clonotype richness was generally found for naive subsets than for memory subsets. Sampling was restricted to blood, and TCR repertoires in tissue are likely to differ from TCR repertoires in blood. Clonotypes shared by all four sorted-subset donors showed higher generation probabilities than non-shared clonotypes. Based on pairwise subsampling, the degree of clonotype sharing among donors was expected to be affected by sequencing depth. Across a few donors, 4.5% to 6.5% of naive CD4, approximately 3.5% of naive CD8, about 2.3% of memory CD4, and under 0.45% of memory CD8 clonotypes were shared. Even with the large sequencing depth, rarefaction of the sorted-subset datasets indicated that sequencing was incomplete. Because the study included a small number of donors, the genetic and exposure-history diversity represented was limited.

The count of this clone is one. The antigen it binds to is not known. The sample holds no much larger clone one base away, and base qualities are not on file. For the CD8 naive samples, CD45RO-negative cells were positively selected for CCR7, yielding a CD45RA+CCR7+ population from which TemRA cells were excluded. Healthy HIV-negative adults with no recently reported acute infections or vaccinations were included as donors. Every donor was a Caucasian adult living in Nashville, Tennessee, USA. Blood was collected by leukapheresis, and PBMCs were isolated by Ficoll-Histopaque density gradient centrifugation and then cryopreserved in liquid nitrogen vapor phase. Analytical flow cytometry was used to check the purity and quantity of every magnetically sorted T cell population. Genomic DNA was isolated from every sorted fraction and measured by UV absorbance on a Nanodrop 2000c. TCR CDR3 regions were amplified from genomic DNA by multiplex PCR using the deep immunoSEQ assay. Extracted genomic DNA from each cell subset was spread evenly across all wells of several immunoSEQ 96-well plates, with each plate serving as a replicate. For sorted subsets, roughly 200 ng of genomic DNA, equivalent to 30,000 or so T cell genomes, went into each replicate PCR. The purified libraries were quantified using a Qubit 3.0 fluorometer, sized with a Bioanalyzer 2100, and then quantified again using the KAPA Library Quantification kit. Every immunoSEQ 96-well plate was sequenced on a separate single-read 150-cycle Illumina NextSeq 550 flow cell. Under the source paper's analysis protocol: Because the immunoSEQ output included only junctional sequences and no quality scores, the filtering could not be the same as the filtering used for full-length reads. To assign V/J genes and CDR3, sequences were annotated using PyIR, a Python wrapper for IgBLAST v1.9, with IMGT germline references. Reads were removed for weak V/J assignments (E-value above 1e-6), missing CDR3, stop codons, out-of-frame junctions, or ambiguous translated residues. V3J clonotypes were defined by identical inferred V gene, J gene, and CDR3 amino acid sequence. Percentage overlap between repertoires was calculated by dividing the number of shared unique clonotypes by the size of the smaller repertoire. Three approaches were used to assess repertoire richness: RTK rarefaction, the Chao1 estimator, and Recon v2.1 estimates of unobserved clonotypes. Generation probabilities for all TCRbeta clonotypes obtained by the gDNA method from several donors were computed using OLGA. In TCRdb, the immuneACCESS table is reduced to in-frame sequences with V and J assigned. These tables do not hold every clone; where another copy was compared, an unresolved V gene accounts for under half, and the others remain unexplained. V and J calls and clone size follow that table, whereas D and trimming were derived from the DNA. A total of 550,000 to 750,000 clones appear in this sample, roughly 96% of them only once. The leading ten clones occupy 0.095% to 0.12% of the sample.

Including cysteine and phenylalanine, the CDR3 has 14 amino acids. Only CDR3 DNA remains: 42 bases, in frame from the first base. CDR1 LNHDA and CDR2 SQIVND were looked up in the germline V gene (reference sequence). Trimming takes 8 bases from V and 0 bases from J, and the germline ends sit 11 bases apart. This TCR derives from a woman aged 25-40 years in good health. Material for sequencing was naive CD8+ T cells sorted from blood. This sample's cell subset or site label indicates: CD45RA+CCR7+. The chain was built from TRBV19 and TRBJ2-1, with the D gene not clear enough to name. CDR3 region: CASASFSSYNEQFF. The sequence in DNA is TGTGCCAGTGCGAGTTTCAGCTCCTACAATGAGCAGTTCTTC.